This TCR beta chain originates from a study of beta chain features in type 1 diabetes. Study results and limitations: Among all four CD4+ subsets, Type 1 diabetes patients had TCRB CDR3s that were moderately but significantly shorter.

With respect to this clone: Its antigen remains unidentified.

Since all of the isolated RNA was reverse transcribed, expressed TCRB transcripts were what got sequenced. An average of about 3.4 million reads was obtained for naive, central memory and regulatory T cell samples. Data came from immunoSEQ multiplex PCR; TCRdb stores just in-frame clones and leaves some out. The sample has 250,000 to 300,000 clones; about 24% are singletons. CDR1 and CDR2 from the germline V gene are SEHNR and FQNEAQ (reference sequence). The V and J ends lost 2 bases and 0 bases, in that order; junction bases with no gene match: 12. CDR3 length equals 18 residues. The sequence derives from a woman aged 30 to 39 with type 1 diabetes. The V call is TRBV7-9, the J call TRBJ2-7; 8 nucleotides agree with TRBD2. Sample: naive CD4+ T cells from blood. The CDR3 region has the DNA TGTGCCAGCAGCTTACGCCCCTCTACGCGGGAGGTCTCCTACGAGCAGTACTTC. Protein sequence: CASSLRPSTREVSYEQYF.